This T cell receptor beta chain was identified during a study of blood T cells in healthy people across ages. For the study at large: Template switching captured about one barcoded beta molecule per two T cells. Findings of the study overall: With unsorted PBMCs, a conclusive comparison of naive versus antigen-experienced cells was not possible. A roughly linear fall in TCR beta diversity per million T cells was seen with increasing age.

Primers used in a second PCR of about 7 to 12 cycles were a sample-barcoded 5' primer and a J-beta primer mix. Each sample yielded at least 2.5 million CDR3-containing paired-end reads. Using its own MiXCR run on the 5' RACE reads, TCRdb lists one record per CDR3 protein. This table holds hundreds of thousands of distinct CDR3 sequences, roughly two fifths found once. This clonotype showed up just a few times. The antigen is undetermined. The TCR sequence derives from a man aged 80 or over in good health. The sequenced sample was blood.

The CDR3 spells CASSLMRNEQYF. CDR3 DNA: TGTGCCAGCAGCTTAATGAGAAACGAGCAGTACTTC. This chain links TRBV7-2 with TRBJ2-7; unclear D gene. The V gene lost 2 bases and the J gene lost 5 bases, with 7 bases spanning the gap. CDR3 size: 12 residues. Germline V gene sequence: CDR1 SGHTA, CDR2 FQGNSA. The full variable domain, with the rest looked up from reference TRBV7-2 and TRBJ2-7, is GAGVSQSPSNKVTEKGKDVELRCDPISGHTALYWYRQSLGQGLEFLIYFQGNSAPDKSGLPSDRFSAERTGGSVSTLTIQRTQQEDSAVYLCASSLMRNEQYFGPGTRLTVT.